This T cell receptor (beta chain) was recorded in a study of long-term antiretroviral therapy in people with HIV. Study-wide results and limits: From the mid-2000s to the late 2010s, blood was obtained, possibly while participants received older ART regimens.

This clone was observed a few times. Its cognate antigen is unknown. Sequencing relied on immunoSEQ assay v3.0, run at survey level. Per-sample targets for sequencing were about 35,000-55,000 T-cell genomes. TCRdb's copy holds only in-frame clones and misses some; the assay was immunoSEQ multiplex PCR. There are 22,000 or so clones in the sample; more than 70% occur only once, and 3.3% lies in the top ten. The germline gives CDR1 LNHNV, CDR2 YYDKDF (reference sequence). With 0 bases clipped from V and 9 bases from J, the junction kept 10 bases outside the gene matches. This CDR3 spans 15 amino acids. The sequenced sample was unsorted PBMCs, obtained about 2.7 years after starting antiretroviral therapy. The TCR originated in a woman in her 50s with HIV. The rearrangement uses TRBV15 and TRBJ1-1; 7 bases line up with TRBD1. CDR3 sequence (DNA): TGTGCCACCAGCAGAGAAGTTGGGACAGCTACAAAAGCTTTCTTT. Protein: CATSREVGTATKAFF.